This T cell receptor (beta chain) was profiled in a study of a mutant IDH1 vaccine in newly diagnosed glioma. Overall study context: Vaccination followed radiotherapy alone by 4-6 weeks, or accompanied temozolomide cycles.

Time point specified: week 5, during vaccination. Alongside topical imiquimod, each dose of vaccine comprised 300 ug of mutant IDH1 20-mer peptide. TCRdb's table, derived via immunoSEQ multiplex PCR, lists solely in-frame clones and lacks some. This table holds 70,000 to 90,000 clones, about 91% found once. Study findings and constraints: Of the patients, about 95% had vaccine-induced immune responses.

Concerning this clone: Its antigen is not identified.

Germline assignment: CDR1 SEHNR and CDR2 FQNEAQ (reference sequence). Between the trimmed V and J ends, which lost 4 bases and 0 bases, there was a span of 11 bases. This CDR3 is 15 amino acids long. Specimen: PBMCs, collected from a glioma patient whose treatment included an IDH1 peptide vaccine. This receptor was taken from a woman in her forties or fifties with glioma. V and J are TRBV7-9 and TRBJ2-3; D is perhaps TRBD1 (6 bases). The CDR3 is CASSSGTLSTDTQYF. The DNA of the CDR3 is TGTGCCAGCAGCTCCGGGACACTGAGCACAGATACGCAGTATTTT.